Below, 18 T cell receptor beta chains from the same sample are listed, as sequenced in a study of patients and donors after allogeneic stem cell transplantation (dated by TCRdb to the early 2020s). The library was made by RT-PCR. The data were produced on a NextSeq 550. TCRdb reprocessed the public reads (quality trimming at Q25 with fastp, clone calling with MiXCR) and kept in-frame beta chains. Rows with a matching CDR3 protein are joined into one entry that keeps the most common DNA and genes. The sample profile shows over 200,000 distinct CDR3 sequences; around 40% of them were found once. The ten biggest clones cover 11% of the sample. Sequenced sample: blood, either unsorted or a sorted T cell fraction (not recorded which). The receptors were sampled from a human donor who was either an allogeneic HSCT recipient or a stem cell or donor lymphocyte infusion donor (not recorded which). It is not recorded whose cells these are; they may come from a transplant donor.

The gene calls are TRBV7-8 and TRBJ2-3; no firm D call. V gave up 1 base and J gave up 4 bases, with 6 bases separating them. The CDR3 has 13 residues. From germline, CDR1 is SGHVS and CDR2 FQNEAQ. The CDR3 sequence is CASSLGSPDTQYF. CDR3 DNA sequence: TGTGCCAGCAGCTTAGGCTCCCCAGATACGCAGTATTTT.

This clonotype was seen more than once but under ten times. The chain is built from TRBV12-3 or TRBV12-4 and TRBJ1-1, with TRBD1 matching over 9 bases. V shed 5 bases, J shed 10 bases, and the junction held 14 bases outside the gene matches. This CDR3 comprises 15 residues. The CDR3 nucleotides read TGTGCCAGCAGTCCGCTAACAGGGGGCATGTTAGGAGCTTTCTTT. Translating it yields CASSPLTGGMLGAFF.

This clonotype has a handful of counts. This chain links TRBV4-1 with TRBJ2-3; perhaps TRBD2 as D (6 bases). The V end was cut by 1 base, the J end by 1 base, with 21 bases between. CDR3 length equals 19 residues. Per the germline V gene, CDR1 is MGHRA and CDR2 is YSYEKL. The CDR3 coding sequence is TGCGCCAGCAGCCAAGGCCAAAGTCCCGCCTGGGGGGGCACAGATACGCAGTATTTT. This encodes CASSQGQSPAWGGTDTQYF.

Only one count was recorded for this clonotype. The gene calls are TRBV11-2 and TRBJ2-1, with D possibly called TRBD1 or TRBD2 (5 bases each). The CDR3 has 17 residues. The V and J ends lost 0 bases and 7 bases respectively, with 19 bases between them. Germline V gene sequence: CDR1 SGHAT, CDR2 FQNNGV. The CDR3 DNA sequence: TGTGCCAGCAGCTTAGATGGTGGGGCAGGGAGATCGAATGAGCAGTTCTTC. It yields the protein CASSLDGGAGRSNEQFF.

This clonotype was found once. Here the CDR3 DNA reads TGTGCCAGCAGTTTTGGGCCCCTAAACGAGCAGTACTTC. Protein sequence: CASSFGPLNEQYF. The gene calls are TRBV12-3 or TRBV12-4 and TRBJ2-7; no definite D call. There are 13 residues in the CDR3. V was trimmed by 3 bases and J by 5 bases, leaving 11 bases between them.

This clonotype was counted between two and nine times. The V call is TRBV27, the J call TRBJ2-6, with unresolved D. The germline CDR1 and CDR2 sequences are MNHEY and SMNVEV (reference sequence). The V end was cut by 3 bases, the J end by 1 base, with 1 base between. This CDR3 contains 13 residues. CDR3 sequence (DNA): TGTGCCAGCAGTTTTTCTGGGGCCAACGTCCTGACTTTC. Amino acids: CASSFSGANVLTF. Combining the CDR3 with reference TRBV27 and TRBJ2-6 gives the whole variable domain EAQVTQNPRYLITVTGKKLTVTCSQNMNHEYMSWYRQDPGLGLRQIYYSMNVEVTDKGDVPEGYKVSRKEKRNFPLILESPSPNQTSLYFCASSFSGANVLTFGAGSRLTVL.

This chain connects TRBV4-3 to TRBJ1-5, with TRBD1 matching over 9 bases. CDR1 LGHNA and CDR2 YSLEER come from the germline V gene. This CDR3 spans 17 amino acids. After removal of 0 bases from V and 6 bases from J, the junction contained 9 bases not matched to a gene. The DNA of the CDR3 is TGCGCCAGCAGCCAAGATTTCGAGACAGGGGGGACTCAGCCCCAGCATTTT. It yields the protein CASSQDFETGGTQPQHF.

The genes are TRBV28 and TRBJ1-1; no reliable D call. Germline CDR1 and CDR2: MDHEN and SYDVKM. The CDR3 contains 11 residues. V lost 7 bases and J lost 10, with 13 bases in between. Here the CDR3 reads CASTSGQPAFF. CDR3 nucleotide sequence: TGTGCCAGCACTTCGGGCCAACCAGCTTTCTTT. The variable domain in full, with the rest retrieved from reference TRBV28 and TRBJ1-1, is DVKVTQSSRYLVKRTGEKVFLECVQDMDHENMFWYRQDPGLGLRLIYFSYDVKMKEKGDIPEGYSVSREKKERFSLILESASTNQTSMYLCASTSGQPAFFGQGTRLTVV.

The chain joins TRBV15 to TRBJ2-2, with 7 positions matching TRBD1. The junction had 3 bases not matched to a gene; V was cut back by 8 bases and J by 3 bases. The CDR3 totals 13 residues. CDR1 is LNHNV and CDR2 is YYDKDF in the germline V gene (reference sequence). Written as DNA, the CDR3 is TGTGCCACCTCGGGACAGTACACCGGGGAGCTGTTTTTT. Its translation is CATSGQYTGELFF.

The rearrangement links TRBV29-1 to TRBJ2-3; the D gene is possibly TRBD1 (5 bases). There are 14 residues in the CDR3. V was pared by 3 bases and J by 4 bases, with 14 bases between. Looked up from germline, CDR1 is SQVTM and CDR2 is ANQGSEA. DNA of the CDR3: TGCAGCGTTGAGCTCAGGGTAAACCCAGATACGCAGTATTTT. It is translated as CSVELRVNPDTQYF.

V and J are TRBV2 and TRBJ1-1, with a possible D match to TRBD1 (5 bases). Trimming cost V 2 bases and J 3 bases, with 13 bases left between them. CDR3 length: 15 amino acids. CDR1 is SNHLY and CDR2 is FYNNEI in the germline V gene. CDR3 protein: CASSEISAGYTEAFF. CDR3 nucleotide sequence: TGTGCCAGCAGTGAAATATCTGCAGGGTACACTGAAGCTTTCTTT.

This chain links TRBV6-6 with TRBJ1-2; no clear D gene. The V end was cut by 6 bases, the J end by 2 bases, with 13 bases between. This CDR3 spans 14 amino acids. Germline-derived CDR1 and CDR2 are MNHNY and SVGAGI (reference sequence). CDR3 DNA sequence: TGTGCCAGCAGCCTGACATGGGTGAACTATGGCTACACCTTC. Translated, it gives CASSLTWVNYGYTF.

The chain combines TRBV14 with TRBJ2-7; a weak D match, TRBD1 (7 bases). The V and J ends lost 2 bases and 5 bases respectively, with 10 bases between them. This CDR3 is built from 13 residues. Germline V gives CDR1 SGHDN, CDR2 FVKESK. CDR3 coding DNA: TGTGCCAGCAGCCAACAGGGGGGAAACGAGCAGTACTTC. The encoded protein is CASSQQGGNEQYF.

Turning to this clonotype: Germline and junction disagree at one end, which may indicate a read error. CDR3 coding DNA: TGTGCCAGCAGCCACAAACAGGAACAGTACTTC. Translated: CASSHKQEQYF. The chain employs TRBV5-1 and TRBJ2-4, with a weak D call TRBD1 (5 bases). Germline loops: CDR1 SGHRS, CDR2 YFSETQ. The CDR3 has 11 amino acids.

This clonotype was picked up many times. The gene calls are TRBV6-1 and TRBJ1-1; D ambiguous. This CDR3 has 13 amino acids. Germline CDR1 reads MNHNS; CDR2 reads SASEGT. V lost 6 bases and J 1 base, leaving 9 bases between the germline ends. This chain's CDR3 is CASRLGKNTEAFF. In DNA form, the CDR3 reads TGTGCCAGCAGGCTCGGGAAGAACACTGAAGCTTTCTTT.

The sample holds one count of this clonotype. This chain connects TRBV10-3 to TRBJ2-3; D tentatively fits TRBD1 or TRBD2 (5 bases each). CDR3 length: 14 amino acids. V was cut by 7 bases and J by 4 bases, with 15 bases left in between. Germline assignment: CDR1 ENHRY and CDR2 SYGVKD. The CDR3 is CAINKWQGADTQYF. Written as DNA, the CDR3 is TGTGCCATCAATAAATGGCAGGGAGCAGATACGCAGTATTTT.

The CDR3 DNA sequence: TGCGCCAGCAGCTTGGGAGGGTACAATCAGCCCCAGCATTTT. It translates to CASSLGGYNQPQHF. This chain connects TRBV5-1 to TRBJ1-5; D gene unclear. The CDR3 is made up of 14 amino acids. CDR1 and CDR2 (germline): SGHRS, YFSETQ. V was trimmed by 0 bases and J by 3 bases, leaving 7 bases between them.

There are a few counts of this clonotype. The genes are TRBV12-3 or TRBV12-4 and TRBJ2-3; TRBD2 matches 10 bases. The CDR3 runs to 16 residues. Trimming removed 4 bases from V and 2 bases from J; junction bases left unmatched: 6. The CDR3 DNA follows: TGTGCCAGCAGTTCCAAGCGGGGGGGCCCCACAGATACGCAGTATTTT. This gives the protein CASSSKRGGPTDTQYF.